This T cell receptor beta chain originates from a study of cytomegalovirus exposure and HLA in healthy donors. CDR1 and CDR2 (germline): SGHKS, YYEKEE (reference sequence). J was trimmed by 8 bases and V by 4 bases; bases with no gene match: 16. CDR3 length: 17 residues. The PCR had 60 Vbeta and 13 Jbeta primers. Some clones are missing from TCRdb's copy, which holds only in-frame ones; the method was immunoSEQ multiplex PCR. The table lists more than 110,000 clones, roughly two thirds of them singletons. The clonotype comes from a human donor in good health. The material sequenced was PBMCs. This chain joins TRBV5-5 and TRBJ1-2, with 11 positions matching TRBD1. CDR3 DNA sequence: TGTGCCAGCAGCCTCCTTCCGGGACAGGGGGTTTCGTGGGGCTACACCTTC. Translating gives CASSLLPGQGVSWGYTF. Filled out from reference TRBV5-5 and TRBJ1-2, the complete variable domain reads DAGVTQSPTHLIKTRGQQVTLRCSPISGHKSVSWYQQVLGQGPQFIFQYYEKEERGRGNFPDRFSARQFPNYSSELNVNALLLGDSALYLCASSLLPGQGVSWGYTFGSGTRLTVV.